This T cell receptor (beta chain) was recorded in a study of CD8 T cells in ankylosing spondylitis. Study results and caveats: Disease-linked clones reportedly concentrated significantly in matched ankylosing spondylitis synovial fluid. Previously reported in reactive arthritis synovial fluid and blood were some of the motif variants. Relatively scarce in peripheral blood, disease-linked clones were CD8+. Ankylosing spondylitis blood seemed to carry a telltale TCR beta motif made of under ten highly homologous variants.

This clonotype was seen a handful of times. Its matching antigen is unknown. Libraries for TCR beta were made by quantitative 5'-RACE with molecular barcodes. Each CDR3 protein gets one entry after TCRdb re-called the 5' RACE reads with MiXCR. The data show over 600,000 distinct CDR3 sequences, over 15% seen once. This CDR3 region has 15 residues. With 10 bases removed from V and 3 bases from J, the gap between germline ends came to 22 bases. CDR1 MDHEN and CDR2 SYDVKM come from the germline V gene. Sequencing used blood, either unsorted or a sorted T cell fraction (not recorded which). V is TRBV28 and J is TRBJ2-7; D remains unclear. The receptor was derived from a male donor with ankylosing spondylitis. In DNA, the CDR3 is TGTGCCATCGCTCCGCTAGGGTTAATCGGCTACGAGCAGTACTTC. Encoded protein: CAIAPLGLIGYEQYF. Drawing the rest from reference TRBV28 and TRBJ2-7, the complete variable domain is DVKVTQSSRYLVKRTGEKVFLECVQDMDHENMFWYRQDPGLGLRLIYFSYDVKMKEKGDIPEGYSVSREKKERFSLILESASTNQTSMYLCAIAPLGLIGYEQYFGPGTRLTVT.